This T cell receptor (beta chain) was sequenced in a study of cytomegalovirus exposure and HLA in healthy donors. Study-wide results and limits: It was approximately 150 TCR beta chains that were listed as cytomegalovirus-associated. Confirmation in vitro established that a few CMV-associated chains were specific for CMV antigens. According to a subsequent analysis, TCR clusters from the first cohort were inclined to appear together in the roughly 130 validation repertoires.

Libraries were prepared by immunoSEQ multiplex PCR; TCRdb keeps only in-frame clonotypes and omits some of them. The sample holds around 60,000 clones, about 96% seen once. As to this clone: Its antigen is unidentified.

The donors belonged to the approximately 130-subject validation cohort, separate from the approximately 670-subject first cohort. The sequenced sample was PBMCs. This receptor was obtained from a woman younger than 35 in good health and CMV-seronegative.

In DNA, the CDR3 is TGCGCCAGCAGCTTGGGGCGGGGGACGGGAGCCCAAGAGACCCAGTACTTC. Translated: CASSLGRGTGAQETQYF. The chain carries TRBV5-1 and TRBJ2-5, with 7 bases lining up with TRBD2. J was trimmed by 1 base and V by 0 bases; bases with no gene match: 9. CDR3 length: 17 residues. The germline CDR1 and CDR2 sequences are SGHRS and YFSETQ.